A selection of T cell receptor beta chains follows, all from one sample in a study of blood T cell repertoires in COVID-19. TCRdb's table, derived via immunoSEQ multiplex PCR, lists solely in-frame clones and lacks some. Of about 20,000 clones in the sample, approximately 84% were seen once. The sample comprised peripheral blood. The origin of the receptors is a man between 50 and 59 years old with active COVID-19. CDR3s include the opening cysteine and the closing phenylalanine or tryptophan. D genes are given only for firm matches. Only some rows state a clone size, as once, few, many or a class for expanded clones.

V gene	J gene	D gene	clone size	CDR3 DNA	CDR3 protein
TRBV6-1	TRBJ1-2	-	once	TGTGCCAGCAGTGAGAGAACAGCCACTAACTATGGCTACACCTTC	CASSERTATNYGYTF
TRBV30	TRBJ1-2	TRBD1	-	TGTGCCTGGAGTGTAGGGGGCGGCTATGGCTACACCTTC	CAWSVGGGYGYTF
TRBV30	TRBJ1-5	TRBD1	-	TGTGCCTGGAGTGTACTGGGACAGGGGAAGGGGCAGCCCCAGCATTTT	CAWSVLGQGKGQPQHF
TRBV28	TRBJ1-1	-	-	TGTGCCAGCAGTTTAACCCGGCGGGCTGAAGCTTTCTTT	CASSLTRRAEAFF
TRBV4-2	TRBJ1-3	-	-	TGTGCCAGCAGCCAAGGTTTGAGTGACTCTGGAAACACCATATATTTT	CASSQGLSDSGNTIYF
TRBV5-6	TRBJ2-3	-	-	TGTGCCAGCTCATCCGGGGGCACAGATACGCAGTATTTT	CASSSGGTDTQYF
TRBV5-6	TRBJ2-1	TRBD1	-	TGTGCCAGCAGCTTGTTGGACAGGGGGCCTCTGAATGAGCAGTTCTTC	CASSLLDRGPLNEQFF
TRBV30	TRBJ1-5	-	-	TGTGCCTGGAGTGTAGGGACTGTCCTGGGCAGTCAGCCCCAGCATTTT	CAWSVGTVLGSQPQHF
TRBV18	TRBJ2-3	-	-	TGTGCCAGCTCACCCAGGGTGAGCACAGATACGCAGTATTTT	CASSPRVSTDTQYF
TRBV18	TRBJ2-2	-	-	TGTGCCAGCTCACAAACAGTCCAAAACACCGGGGAGCTGTTTTTT	CASSQTVQNTGELFF
TRBV6-5	TRBJ1-2	-	-	TGTGCCAGCAGGTCGGGAACTCTCGGCTACACCTTC	CASRSGTLGYTF
TRBV5-5	TRBJ1-1	-	-	TGTGCCAGCAGTCGCATCCAATCTGGAGAGTCGAACACTGAAGCTTTCTTT	CASSRIQSGESNTEAFF
TRBV6-2/TRBV6-3	TRBJ2-2	TRBD2	-	TGTGCCAGCAGCCAGGGACTAGCGGGCACCGGGGAGCTGTTTTTT	CASSQGLAGTGELFF
TRBV29-1	TRBJ2-5	TRBD1	-	TGCAGCGCTACAGGGGAATATCACCAAGAGACCCAGTACTTC	CSATGEYHQETQYF
TRBV12-3/TRBV12-4	TRBJ2-7	TRBD1	-	TGTGCCAGCAGCACGGGACAGGGGTGGGAGCAGTACTTC	CASSTGQGWEQYF